This T cell receptor (beta chain) derives from a study of T cell responses to AZD1222 COVID-19 vaccine. Germline V gene lookup returns CDR1 SGHAT and CDR2 FQNNGV. V dropped 1 base and J dropped 0 bases, with 9 bases sitting between them. This CDR3 is built from 15 residues. Some clones are missing from TCRdb's copy, which holds only in-frame ones; the method was immunoSEQ multiplex PCR. Of 100,000 to 150,000 clones listed, roughly 90% were seen once; the top ten hold around 1.6%. The source of this sequence is an adult in good health. V is TRBV11-2 and J is TRBJ1-1; the D is unclear. Sample: peripheral blood, taken on day 0 of AZD1222 vaccination. CDR3: CASSLAWSMNTEAFF. The CDR3 DNA sequence: TGTGCCAGCAGCTTAGCCTGGAGTATGAACACTGAAGCTTTCTTT.